Sequencing of this T cell receptor beta chain was carried out in a study of shared T cell receptors in the human thymus (dated by TCRdb to about 2021). Regarding the complete study: The study examined how the human thymus generates shared, self-reactive T-cell receptor alpha chains.

Receptor amplification or capture employed the immunoSEQ multiplex PCR assay. Drawn from immuneACCESS, this table holds only the in-frame rearrangements with V and J called that TCRdb kept. Clones are partly lost; checked studies trace under half to an unresolved V gene and leave the rest unexplained. Within this sample are around 340,000 clones, with 85% to 95% of them counted one time only. Approximately 0.02% of the sample comes from the top ten. About this clone: Its antigen specificity is not known. No much larger clonotype is one base removed from it; base qualities were not supplied.

The CDR3, from cysteine to phenylalanine, totals 11 residues. Of all the DNA, just the CDR3 is kept, 33 bases in frame from base 1. The germline V gene yields KGHSH for CDR1 and LQKENI for CDR2. Trimming takes 6 bases from V and 4 bases from J, and the germline ends sit 6 bases apart. The receptor was isolated from a human donor. The sample comprised thymocytes. This receptor chain uses TRBV18 and TRBJ1-1, with the D gene call left open. The sequenced DNA: TGTGCCAGCTCTTACCTCACTGAAGCTTTCTTT. It codes for CASSYLTEAFF.